The rows below give T cell receptor beta chains drawn from one sample of a study of shared clonotypes between healthy human individuals. Using immunoSEQ multiplex PCR, the repertoire was profiled, and TCRdb retains in-frame clones only, with some absent. The sample yields 2 million to 3 million clones, 93% seen once. Sequenced sample: naive CD4+ T cells from PBMCs. These TCRs come from a man in his late teens or twenties in good health. Some clones in this sample may be carry-over from other donors' samples. CDR3s include the opening cysteine and the closing phenylalanine or tryptophan. D genes are given only for firm matches. For some rows the clone size is stated as once, few or many, or as a class when expanded; others skip it.

j_call cdr3_length clone_size d_call v_call cdr3_nt cdr3_aa
TRBJ2-2 18 - TRBD1 TRBV5-4 TGTGCCAGCAGCGGGGGTCCGGGACAGGGGGCGAACACCGGGGAGCTGTTTTTT CASSGGPGQGANTGELFF
TRBJ2-3 16 - - TRBV15 TGTGCCACCAGCAGTCTTAGGATTGTGGGTACGGATACGCAGTATTTT CATSSLRIVGTDTQYF
TRBJ2-2 16 - TRBD1 TRBV5-1 TGCGCCAGCAGCCGGACGGAAACAGGGGACACCGGGGAGCTGTTTTTT CASSRTETGDTGELFF
TRBJ2-5 14 once TRBD2 TRBV27 TGTGCCAGCAGTTTATTAGGCGGGGGAAATACCCAGTACTTC CASSLLGGGNTQYF
TRBJ2-2 14 - TRBD1 TRBV6-6 TGTGCCAGCAGCCATGGGACAGGCACCGGGGAGCTGTTTTTT CASSHGTGTGELFF
TRBJ2-7 15 - TRBD1 TRBV28 TGTGCCACCAGCATACCCCCGGGGACAGGGGGCGAGCAGTACTTC CATSIPPGTGGEQYF
TRBJ2-1 16 - - TRBV5-4 TGTGCCAGCAGCTCCCTCCCTGGGAAAGTTACCGATGAGCAGTTCTTC CASSSLPGKVTDEQFF
TRBJ2-3 13 few - TRBV6-1 TGTGCCAGCAGTGAAAGTCTAACAGATACGCAGTATTTT CASSESLTDTQYF
TRBJ2-5 15 - - TRBV7-9 TGTGCCAGCAGCTTAGCGATGCAGGGCGGAGAGACCCAGTACTTC CASSLAMQGGETQYF
TRBJ2-6 19 - TRBD2 TRBV7-9 TGTGCCAGCAGCCCTGGGACTAGCGGGGGACTCTCTGGGGCCAACGTCCTGACTTTC CASSPGTSGGLSGANVLTF
TRBJ2-1 16 - TRBD1 TRBV5-8 TGTGCCAGCAGCTTGGTCAGGGGTCAGGGGGACAATGAGCAGTTCTTC CASSLVRGQGDNEQFF
TRBJ2-1 17 - TRBD2 TRBV7-3 TGTGCCAGCAGCTCCAGGACTAGCGGGAATTCCTACAATGAGCAGTTCTTC CASSSRTSGNSYNEQFF
TRBJ2-1 15 - TRBD2 TRBV9 TGTGCCAGCAGCGTCATAGCGGGAGGGGAGAATGAGCAGTTCTTC CASSVIAGGENEQFF
TRBJ2-3 15 - TRBD2 TRBV4-2 TGTGCCAGCAGCCTCAAGCGGGAGGGTACAGATACGCAGTATTTT CASSLKREGTDTQYF
TRBJ1-5 15 - TRBD1 TRBV6-1 TGTGCCAGCAGTGAAGGCACAGGGGGTAGGGAGCCCCAGCATTTT CASSEGTGGREPQHF
TRBJ2-2 13 - - TRBV5-4 TGTGCCAGCAGCTTTGTCGGGGCCGGGGAGCTGTTTTTT CASSFVGAGELFF
TRBJ1-1 14 - - TRBV28 TGTGCCAGCAGTTTTCAGGGGTTAAACACTGAAGCTTTCTTT CASSFQGLNTEAFF
TRBJ1-1 13 few - TRBV9 TGTGCCAGCAGCGCCGGGCGAAACACTGAAGCTTTCTTT CASSAGRNTEAFF
TRBJ2-6 16 - - TRBV10-3 TGTGCCATCAGTGAGGGGCGGGCGGCTGGGGCCAACGTCCTGACTTTC CAISEGRAAGANVLTF
TRBJ1-5 14 - - TRBV19 TGTGCCAGTAGGCAGAACAGGGGCAATCAGCCCCAGCATTTT CASRQNRGNQPQHF
TRBJ2-5 15 - TRBD2 TRBV5-1 TGCGCCAGCAGCTTTGAAGTAGCGGGGGCCCAGGCCCAGTACTTC CASSFEVAGAQAQYF
TRBJ2-3 16 - TRBD1 TRBV19 TGTGCCAGTAGTATAGCGGGGACAGGGGACACAGATACGCAGTATTTT CASSIAGTGDTDTQYF
TRBJ2-3 15 once TRBD2 TRBV5-1 TGCGCCAGCAGCTTGGTTGCGGGAGGGCGGGATACGCAGTATTTT CASSLVAGGRDTQYF
TRBJ2-1 12 - - TRBV10-2 TGCGCCAGCAGTGCTACGGGCAATGAGCAGTTCTTC CASSATGNEQFF
TRBJ1-1 14 - - TRBV11-2 TGTGCCAGCAGCTTTACAAGGGGTGCCACTGAAGCTTTCTTT CASSFTRGATEAFF
TRBJ2-4 13 - - TRBV7-3 TGTGCCAGCAGCCGAGGGATCGGCGACATTCAGTACTTC CASSRGIGDIQYF
TRBJ1-4 15 few TRBD1 TRBV5-1 TGCGCCAGCAGCCCGAGGACAGGGAGAGATGAAAAACTGTTTTTT CASSPRTGRDEKLFF
TRBJ2-5 14 - TRBD2 TRBV6-6 TGTGCCAGCCGGAGCGGGAGGGAACAAGAGACCCAGTACTTC CASRSGREQETQYF
TRBJ1-4 11 - - TRBV2 TGTGCCAGCAGTGAAATCGTCCGTCCGACGTTT CASSEIVRPTF
TRBJ1-1 13 - - TRBV9 TGTGCCAGCAGCGATCGGGTGAACACTGAAGCTTTCTTT CASSDRVNTEAFF
TRBJ1-3 14 - - TRBV11-2 TGTGCCAGCAGCTTATCACAGACAACAAACACCATATATTTT CASSLSQTTNTIYF
TRBJ1-2 14 - TRBD1 TRBV9 TGTGCCAGCAGCGCGGACAGGGGCTCATATGGCTACACCTTC CASSADRGSYGYTF
TRBJ1-2 14 - - TRBV6-5 TGTGCCAGCAGTTCAGGACAGATCAACTATGGCTACACCTTC CASSSGQINYGYTF
TRBJ2-5 11 - - TRBV25-1 TGTGCCAGCAGTGAGTTAGAGACCCAGTACTTC CASSELETQYF
TRBJ1-2 13 - - TRBV27 TGTGCCAGCAGGGCAGGGATGGGCTATGGCTACACCTTC CASRAGMGYGYTF
TRBJ2-3 16 - - TRBV28 TGTGCCAGCAGGTCGAGCACAGGCGGACGTACAGATACGCAGTATTTT CASRSSTGGRTDTQYF
TRBJ1-4 17 - - TRBV5-8 TGTGCCAGCAGCTTGGTTTTCGGGACTTCAACTAATGAAAAACTGTTTTTT CASSLVFGTSTNEKLFF
TRBJ2-7 13 - - TRBV6-1 TGTGCCAGCAGTGAAGTAATGCCATACGAGCAGTACTTC CASSEVMPYEQYF
TRBJ2-5 11 - - TRBV6-5 TGTGCCAGCAGCCCCGGAAAGACCCAGTACTTC CASSPGKTQYF
TRBJ2-3 15 - TRBD2 TRBV7-9 TGTGCCAGCAGCTCCCTAGCGGGAGGGCAAGGTACGCAGTATTTT CASSSLAGGQGTQYF
TRBJ2-1 14 - - TRBV7-9 TGTGCCAGCAGCTTCCGGGGCCTCAACAATGAGCAGTTCTTC CASSFRGLNNEQFF
TRBJ1-1 15 - - TRBV4-2 TGTGCCAGCAGCCAAGATGAGTTGGCGGGGACTGAAGCTTTCTTT CASSQDELAGTEAFF
TRBJ1-4 13 - - TRBV4-2 TGTGCCAGCAGCCAGGGGGGTAATGAAAAACTGTTTTTT CASSQGGNEKLFF
TRBJ1-2 18 - - TRBV7-9 TGTGCCAGCAGCTTAAGGGGGGTGGACGGACACTCTAACTATGGCTACACCTTC CASSLRGVDGHSNYGYTF
TRBJ2-1 14 few TRBD2 TRBV5-4 TGTGCCAGCAGCTCGGATGGACTAGCGGCGTCGCAGTTCTTC CASSSDGLAASQFF
TRBJ2-1 13 few TRBD2 TRBV5-1 TGCGCCAGCAGGACTAGCGGATACAATGAGCAGTTCTTC CASRTSGYNEQFF
TRBJ1-2 14 - - TRBV28 TGTGCCAGCACACGTGGTACAGTCTACTATGGCTACACCTTC CASTRGTVYYGYTF
TRBJ2-7 13 - - TRBV28 TGTGCCAGCAGTTTGGAGGGTTTCTACGAGCAGTACTTC CASSLEGFYEQYF
TRBJ2-3 15 - TRBD2 TRBV5-4 TGTGCCAGCAGCTTGAACGGGAGGGCGGCAGATACGCAGTATTTT CASSLNGRAADTQYF